The 26 T cell receptor beta chains below all came from one sample that was sequenced in a study of T-cell reconstitution after alpha-beta-depleted transplantation in children (TCRdb year 2016). Explained via the paper, the treatment or condition label denotes: allogeneic hematopoietic cell transplantation with graft depleted of TCRalphabeta T cells and CD19 B cells. Study-wide findings and limitations: The frequencies of hyperexpanded clones fell over the following months, and after one year, T-cell counts and TCRbeta diversity were mostly attributed to newly produced T cells.

The receptor library was made with PCR. TCRdb shows the sequencer as Illumina HiSeq 2500. TCR library preparation used molecular barcoding, with unique molecular identifiers applied to normalize quantification of the TCRbeta repertoire. In-frame beta chains were kept once TCRdb had trimmed the public reads at Q25 with fastp and called clones with MiXCR. Rows merge per CDR3 protein into single entries with the most common DNA and genes. Here the sample has 250,000 to 300,000 distinct CDR3 sequences; nearly 8% occur a single time. 9.1% of the sample is held by the ten biggest clonotypes. The antigens these receptors bind are not known. The sequences come from peripheral blood, collected 360 days after TCRalphabeta/CD19-depleted stem cell transplant. The receptors originated from a female patient between 2 and 15 years old who had a stem cell transplant for Fanconi anemia, so the T cells may come from the graft donor.

The V gene is TRBV14, the J gene TRBJ2-7, with 11 bases fitting TRBD2. The CDR3 consists of 14 residues. V lost 5 bases, J lost 2 bases, and 2 bases stayed unmatched. Germline lookup yields CDR1 SGHDN and CDR2 FVKESK. DNA for the CDR3: TGTGCCAGCAGCGCACTAGCGGGAGCCTACGAGCAGTACTTC. Protein: CASSALAGAYEQYF.

This clonotype was observed many times. V is TRBV20-1 and J is TRBJ2-3; no clear D. The CDR3 loop spans 10 amino acids. V was cut by 3 bases and J by 6 bases, with 4 bases left in between. The germline V gene encodes CDR1 DFQATT and CDR2 SNEGSKA (reference sequence). CDR3 loop: CSASLDTQYF. In DNA, the CDR3 is TGCAGTGCTAGCTTGGATACGCAGTATTTT.

CDR3 in amino acids: CASSLSRLAGNTIYF. CDR3 DNA sequence: TGTGCCAGCAGCTTATCCAGACTCGCTGGAAACACCATATATTTT. The gene calls are TRBV7-9 and TRBJ1-3; D is uncertain. CDR1 is SEHNR, CDR2 FQNEAQ, per germline (reference sequence). The CDR3 runs 15 residues. Trimming cost V 2 bases and J 2 bases, with 10 bases left between them.

This clonotype was detected ten times or more. The J gene is TRBJ1-1, the V gene TRBV27; D perhaps matches TRBD1 (5 bases). V was shortened by 2 bases and J by 1 base, with 8 bases between the two germline ends. Germline V gene data show CDR1 as MNHEY and CDR2 as SMNVEV (reference sequence). There are 14 residues in the CDR3. The CDR3 sequence is CASSLTQANTEAFF. The CDR3, as DNA: TGTGCCAGCAGTTTAACACAGGCGAACACTGAAGCTTTCTTT.

This clonotype was observed many times. The CDR3 sequence is CASSLVFPADTQYF. CDR3 DNA: TGCGCCAGCAGCTTGGTGTTTCCGGCAGATACGCAGTATTTT. The rearrangement uses TRBV5-1 and TRBJ2-3; no clear D. Germline loops: CDR1 SGHRS, CDR2 YFSETQ. The CDR3 runs to 14 residues. V lost 0 bases and J 4 bases, leaving 9 bases between the germline ends.

This clonotype has more than one count but fewer than ten. The rearrangement uses TRBV6-1 and TRBJ2-1; D call uncertain. CDR3 size: 16 residues. V shed 5 bases and J shed 6 bases, with 20 bases lying between them. The germline V gene encodes CDR1 MNHNS and CDR2 SASEGT. DNA of the CDR3: TGTGCCAGCAGTCAAACTTTGAGGATTGTAGTCAATGAGCAGTTCTTC. Protein: CASSQTLRIVVNEQFF.

The V and J genes are TRBV20-1 and TRBJ2-5; TRBD1 agrees at 9 bases. V gave up 7 bases and J gave up 5 bases; unmatched junction bases: 11. The CDR3 sequence is 14 residues long. The germline V gene encodes CDR1 DFQATT and CDR2 SNEGSKA (reference sequence). The CDR3 reads CSVLPGQGRETQYF. The CDR3 DNA sequence: TGCAGTGTCTTACCCGGACAGGGGAGGGAGACCCAGTACTTC.

This clonotype was counted many times. The chain employs TRBV6-5 and TRBJ2-7; 8 bases are shared with TRBD1. After removal of 0 bases from V and 3 bases from J, the junction contained 4 bases not matched to a gene. Germline-derived CDR1 and CDR2 are MNHEY and SVGAGI. This CDR3 is built from 15 residues. Written as DNA, the CDR3 is TGTGCCAGCAGTTACTCGACAGGGGTCTACTACGAGCAGTACTTC. Protein sequence: CASSYSTGVYYEQYF.

The chain links TRBV3-1 to TRBJ1-2; possible D gene TRBD1, 6 bases. Germline V gives CDR1 LGHDT, CDR2 YNNKEL (reference sequence). V was clipped by 4 bases and J by 13 bases, with 16 bases between them. This CDR3 spans 12 amino acids. In nucleotides, the CDR3 is TGTGCCAGCAGCCCCCTGAGGGGGGCGGTCACCTTC. It specifies CASSPLRGAVTF.

This clonotype has at least ten counts. This sequence joins TRBV11-2 and TRBJ2-5, with a weak D call TRBD2 (7 bases). This CDR3 is built from 18 residues. Per the germline V gene, CDR1 is SGHAT and CDR2 is FQNNGV. The V end lost 5 bases, the J end lost 1 base, and 23 bases lay between the germline ends. The CDR3 loop is CASSPQYWGGTTQETQYF. The DNA of the CDR3 is TGTGCCAGCAGCCCACAATACTGGGGGGGGACAACCCAAGAGACCCAGTACTTC. Full variable domain (missing parts from reference TRBV11-2 and TRBJ2-5): EAGVAQSPRYKIIEKRQSVAFWCNPISGHATLYWYQQILGQGPKLLIQFQNNGVVDDSQLPKDRFSAERLKGVDSTLKIQPAKLEDSAVYLCASSPQYWGGTTQETQYFGPGTRLLVL.

This rearrangement joins TRBV11-3 to TRBJ2-5; no firm D call. The V gene lost 0 bases and the J gene lost 3 bases, with 11 bases spanning the gap. The CDR3 totals 15 residues. The germline V gene has CDR1 SGHNT and CDR2 YENEEA. This CDR3 reads CASSLDGQREETQYF. Written as DNA, the CDR3 is TGTGCCAGCAGCTTAGATGGGCAGAGAGAAGAGACCCAGTACTTC.

There are many counts of this clonotype. The rearrangement uses TRBV5-1 and TRBJ1-2, with TRBD1 identical over 9 bases. Losses at the gene ends were 1 base for V and 4 bases for J; bases not matched to a gene: 5. Germline lookup yields CDR1 SGHRS and CDR2 YFSETQ. The CDR3 loop spans 15 amino acids. CDR3 sequence: CASSLTTGGAYGYTF. The CDR3 coding sequence is TGCGCCAGCAGCTTGACGACAGGGGGAGCCTATGGCTACACCTTC.

The table lists this clonotype with a few counts. The chain uses TRBV28 and TRBJ1-2; TRBD1 agrees at 7 bases. The J segment lost 6 bases and the V segment lost 7 bases, leaving 8 bases of the junction unmatched. Germline values: CDR1 MDHEN, CDR2 SYDVKM. This CDR3 spans 13 amino acids. Written as DNA, the CDR3 is TGTGCCAGCACCGACAGGGTAGTTAATGGCTACACCTTC. Protein product: CASTDRVVNGYTF.

The rearrangement uses TRBV3-1 and TRBJ2-7; 8 bases match TRBD2. The length of the CDR3 is 17 residues. V dropped 0 bases and J dropped 2; count of bases not matched to a gene: 9. Germline V gives CDR1 LGHDT, CDR2 YNNKEL (reference sequence). In DNA form, the CDR3 reads TGTGCCAGCAGCCAAGAGGGTAGCGGGGCCCGTCCCTACGAGCAGTACTTC. Translation: CASSQEGSGARPYEQYF.

The sample holds a few counts of this clonotype. The rearrangement joins TRBV5-1 to TRBJ2-5; 8 bases match TRBD2. CDR3 length: 18 residues. Germline trimming cut 2 bases from V and 2 bases from J; bases unmatched to any gene: 14. Per germline, CDR1 SGHRS and CDR2 YFSETQ. The CDR3 loop reads CASSFMGLGVLRQETQYF. CDR3 coding DNA: TGCGCCAGCAGCTTTATGGGACTAGGCGTGTTAAGGCAAGAGACCCAGTACTTC.

This sequence joins TRBV18 and TRBJ1-5; 8 nucleotides agree with TRBD1. The length of the CDR3 is 13 residues. Germline V gene sequence: CDR1 KGHSH, CDR2 LQKENI. The V gene end was trimmed by 6 bases and the J gene end by 4 bases; junction bases not matched to a gene: 2. The CDR3 here is CASSGQENQPQHF. CDR3 DNA: TGTGCCAGCTCGGGACAGGAGAATCAGCCCCAGCATTTT.

The chain is built from TRBV7-6 and TRBJ2-7, with D possibly called TRBD1 or TRBD2 (5 bases each). V lost 5 bases to trimming and J lost 3 bases, with 17 bases between them. Germline V gene lookup returns CDR1 SGHVS and CDR2 FNYEAQ. The CDR3 length is 15 residues. CDR3 amino acids: CASSPLAVGGYEQYF. CDR3 coding DNA: TGTGCCAGCAGCCCTCTCGCCGTTGGGGGCTACGAGCAGTACTTC.

The V call is TRBV7-9, the J call TRBJ1-2; TRBD1 might be the D (5 bases). V was trimmed by 2 bases and J by 5 bases, leaving 12 bases between them. Germline V CDR1 and CDR2: SEHNR, FQNEAQ (reference sequence). The CDR3 loop spans 14 amino acids. The CDR3, as DNA: TGTGCCAGCAGCTTAAAAGGGGAGTGGTATGGCTACACCTTC. Its translation is CASSLKGEWYGYTF.

The chain links TRBV2 to TRBJ1-1; D unresolved. The germline V and J ends were trimmed by 3 bases and 0 bases, with 8 bases remaining between them. This CDR3 is built from 14 residues. Germline V gives CDR1 SNHLY, CDR2 FYNNEI. The CDR3 here is CASSDGLLNTEAFF. CDR3 sequence (DNA): TGTGCCAGCAGTGACGGGCTCCTGAACACTGAAGCTTTCTTT.

This clonotype has a count of ten or more. The chain has TRBV5-1 and TRBJ2-7; 8 bases agree with TRBD2. There are 16 residues in the CDR3. Germline assignment: CDR1 SGHRS and CDR2 YFSETQ. V trimming: 0 bases; J trimming: 5 bases; junction bases outside the gene matches: 10. The CDR3 reads CASSLVPGGPIHEQYF. CDR3 bases: TGCGCCAGCAGCTTGGTTCCGGGAGGGCCTATCCACGAGCAGTACTTC.

This clonotype has a count of ten or more. V usage is TRBV5-1 and J usage is TRBJ2-1; TRBD2 agrees at 7 bases. The CDR3 contains 13 residues. V gave up 4 bases and J gave up 8 bases; unmatched junction bases: 6. The V gene's germline CDR1 is SGHRS and CDR2 YFSETQ. This CDR3 reads CASSPTSFHEQFF. The DNA of the CDR3 is TGCGCCAGCAGCCCGACTAGCTTCCATGAGCAGTTCTTC.

This sequence joins TRBV7-9 and TRBJ2-1; D is possibly TRBD2 (6 bases). Germline V CDR1 and CDR2: SEHNR, FQNEAQ (reference sequence). Deletions cut 8 bases from V and 7 bases from J, with 15 bases between. This CDR3 has 13 residues. The DNA for the CDR3 is TGTGCCAGCGGTTGGGACGGGAGAAATGAGCAGTTCTTC. Its protein is CASGWDGRNEQFF.

In its sample, this clonotype was seen many times. This chain links TRBV20-1 with TRBJ2-1; 8 nucleotides align to TRBD2. Germline CDR1 reads DFQATT; CDR2 reads SNEGSKA (reference sequence). V lost 4 bases and J lost 6; bases outside the gene matches: 11. This CDR3 is built from 15 residues. The CDR3 DNA reads TGCAGTGCTAAGGAGTTGGCGGGGGGATTCAATGAGCAGTTCTTC. The encoded protein is CSAKELAGGFNEQFF.

At least ten counts were recorded for this clonotype. The rearrangement uses TRBV29-1 and TRBJ2-7, with 7 positions matching TRBD1. Germline loops: CDR1 SQVTM, CDR2 ANQGSEA. There are 12 residues in the CDR3. V lost 4 bases to trimming and J lost 6 bases; unmatched junction nucleotides: 6. The CDR3 loop is CSVGGEGAEQYF. CDR3 coding DNA: TGCAGCGTTGGAGGCGAGGGGGCCGAGCAGTACTTC.

V and J are TRBV24-1 and TRBJ2-3; no firm D call. This CDR3 contains 14 residues. The V gene lost 1 base and the J gene lost 2 bases, with 6 bases spanning the gap. The germline CDR1 and CDR2 sequences are KGHDR and SFDVKD. DNA of the CDR3: TGTGCCACCAGTGATTTTAGGAACACAGATACGCAGTATTTT. Protein product: CATSDFRNTDTQYF.

This clonotype showed up just a few times. The chain employs TRBV11-1 and TRBJ2-3; 7 bases map to TRBD1. This CDR3 contains 15 residues. Germline CDR1 reads SGHAT; CDR2 reads FQDESV (reference sequence). With 5 bases clipped from V and 2 bases from J, the junction kept 7 bases outside the gene matches. CDR3 DNA sequence: TGTGCCAGCAGCACACGACAGGGCGTCACAGATACGCAGTATTTT. Residues: CASSTRQGVTDTQYF.